Presented here are 10 T cell receptor beta chains from one specimen sequenced in a study of blood T cell repertoires in COVID-19. Here immunoSEQ multiplex PCR was the method, and the copy in TCRdb shows in-frame clones only, minus some. The profile shows approximately 46,000 clones, 73% of them singletons. The sample was peripheral blood. All receptors derive from an elderly man with acute or convalescent COVID-19.

The J gene is TRBJ2-2, the V gene TRBV6-2 or TRBV6-3; TRBD1 is a possible D gene (6 bases). From germline, CDR1 is MNHEY and CDR2 SVGEGT. The V end lost 6 bases, the J end lost 2 bases, and 22 bases lay between the germline ends. This CDR3 is 18 amino acids long. Written as DNA, the CDR3 is TGTGCCAGCAGCCCTCTACAGGGTACATCTCTCAACACCGGGGAGCTGTTTTTT. It translates to CASSPLQGTSLNTGELFF.

The chain employs TRBV28 and TRBJ2-3, with 7 positions matching TRBD1. CDR3 length: 20 amino acids. The J segment lost 0 bases and the V segment lost 6 bases, leaving 21 bases of the junction unmatched. Germline CDR1 MDHEN, CDR2 SYDVKM. DNA of the CDR3: TGTGCCAGCAGCCCCGAAAGGGGGCGCCGATTCGATCCTAGCACAGATACGCAGTATTTT. Its translation is CASSPERGRRFDPSTDTQYF.

In this sample, this clone turned up a few times. The rearrangement joins TRBV4-1 to TRBJ1-2, with 7 bases matching TRBD1. V shed 1 base and J 5 bases; nucleotides not matched to a gene: 10. The CDR3 has 16 residues. Germline lookup yields CDR1 MGHRA and CDR2 YSYEKL. As DNA, the CDR3 is TGCGCCAGCAGCCAAGGCCCGGGACAGAGAAGGTATGGCTACACCTTC. It encodes CASSQGPGQRRYGYTF.

The chain recombines TRBV3-1 (or the pseudogene TRBV3-2) with TRBJ2-4; a weak D match, TRBD2 (5 bases). Trimming took off 1 base at V and 15 bases at J, with 16 bases between the two ends. The CDR3 loop spans 13 amino acids. Per germline, CDR1 LGHDT and CDR2 YNNKEL (reference sequence). The DNA for the CDR3 is TGTGCCAGCAGCCAAGGGAGGACGGGTAAGAGGTACTTC. Translation gives CASSQGRTGKRYF.

The chain has TRBV28 and TRBJ2-1, with D perhaps matching TRBD2 (6 bases). V lost 2 bases to trimming and J lost 2 bases, with 10 bases between them. This CDR3 has 15 amino acids. The germline V gene encodes CDR1 MDHEN and CDR2 SYDVKM. CDR3 nucleotides: TGTGCCAGCAGTTTAGGGACTCAAACCTACAATGAGCAGTTCTTC. Amino acids: CASSLGTQTYNEQFF. The full variable domain, with the rest looked up from reference TRBV28 and TRBJ2-1, is DVKVTQSSRYLVKRTGEKVFLECVQDMDHENMFWYRQDPGLGLRLIYFSYDVKMKEKGDIPEGYSVSREKKERFSLILESASTNQTSMYLCASSLGTQTYNEQFFGPGTRLTVL.

The chain has TRBV20-1 and TRBJ2-5; 7 positions agree with TRBD2. Germline loops: CDR1 DFQATT, CDR2 SNEGSKA (reference sequence). CDR3 length: 12 residues. V shed 3 bases and J 7 bases; nucleotides not matched to a gene: 5. The CDR3 bases are TGCAGTGCTAGTCCCCCGGGAGGGACCCAGTACTTC. It specifies CSASPPGGTQYF.

V is TRBV7-6 and J is TRBJ1-5; 10 nucleotides line up with TRBD1. This CDR3 region has 14 residues. The germline gives CDR1 SGHVS, CDR2 FNYEAQ. Unmatched junction bases numbered 1, after V lost 1 base and J lost 7 bases. DNA of the CDR3: TGTGCCAGCAGCTTAGTGGACAGGGGGCAGCCCCAGCATTTT. Amino acid sequence: CASSLVDRGQPQHF.

This chain uses TRBV20-1 with TRBJ2-3; 7 bases map to TRBD1. CDR1 DFQATT and CDR2 SNEGSKA come from the germline V gene (reference sequence). The CDR3 loop spans 13 amino acids. The V segment lost 3 bases and the J segment 5 bases; nucleotides outside the gene matches: 5. CDR3 DNA: TGCAGTGCTAGTGACAGGGTGGGAGATACGCAGTATTTT. The encoded protein is CSASDRVGDTQYF.

This clone was observed a handful of times. The chain employs TRBV27 and TRBJ1-5, with 7 bases fitting TRBD1. CDR3 size: 16 residues. Germline assignment: CDR1 MNHEY and CDR2 SMNVEV (reference sequence). V shed 6 bases, J shed 0 bases, and the junction held 8 bases outside the gene matches. CDR3 amino acids: CASRLQGTYSNQPQHF. DNA for the CDR3: TGTGCCAGCAGATTACAGGGGACCTATAGCAATCAGCCCCAGCATTTT.

This chain links TRBV11-2 with TRBJ2-7; 9 bases match TRBD2. The CDR3 runs to 16 residues. The V gene's germline CDR1 is SGHAT and CDR2 FQNNGV. Trimming cost V 4 bases and J 5 bases; bases outside gene matches: 12. The CDR3, as DNA: TGTGCCAGCAGCTATTTCGGCGGGAGGGCCGGGGACGAGCAGTACTTC. Amino acid sequence: CASSYFGGRAGDEQYF.